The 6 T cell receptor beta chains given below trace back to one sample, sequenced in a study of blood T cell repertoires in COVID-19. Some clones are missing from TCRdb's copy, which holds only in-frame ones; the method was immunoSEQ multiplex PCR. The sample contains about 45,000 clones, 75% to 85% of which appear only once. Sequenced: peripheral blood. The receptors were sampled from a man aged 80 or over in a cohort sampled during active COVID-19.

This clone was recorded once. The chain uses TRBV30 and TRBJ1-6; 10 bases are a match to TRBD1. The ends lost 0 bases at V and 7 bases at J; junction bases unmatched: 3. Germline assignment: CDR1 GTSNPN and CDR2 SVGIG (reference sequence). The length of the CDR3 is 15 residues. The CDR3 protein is CAWSVGTGVNSPLHF. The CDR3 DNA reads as TGTGCCTGGAGTGTAGGGACAGGGGTCAATTCACCCCTCCACTTT.

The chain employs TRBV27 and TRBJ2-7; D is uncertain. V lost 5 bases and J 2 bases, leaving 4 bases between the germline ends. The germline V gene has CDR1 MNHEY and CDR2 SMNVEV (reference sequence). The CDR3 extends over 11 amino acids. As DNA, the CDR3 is TGTGCCAGCAGTCCCACCTACGAGCAGTACTTC. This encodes CASSPTYEQYF.

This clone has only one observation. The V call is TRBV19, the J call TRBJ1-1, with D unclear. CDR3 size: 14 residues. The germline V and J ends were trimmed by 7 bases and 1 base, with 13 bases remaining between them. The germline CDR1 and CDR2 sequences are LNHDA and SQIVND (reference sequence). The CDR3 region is CASISLERNTEAFF. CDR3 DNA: TGTGCCAGTATAAGTCTGGAGCGGAACACTGAAGCTTTCTTT.

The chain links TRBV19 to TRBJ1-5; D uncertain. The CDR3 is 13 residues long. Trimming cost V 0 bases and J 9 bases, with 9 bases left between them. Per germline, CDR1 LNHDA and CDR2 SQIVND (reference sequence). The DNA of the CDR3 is TGTGCCAGTAGTATAGATCGGGTCCGGCCCCAGCATTTT. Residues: CASSIDRVRPQHF.

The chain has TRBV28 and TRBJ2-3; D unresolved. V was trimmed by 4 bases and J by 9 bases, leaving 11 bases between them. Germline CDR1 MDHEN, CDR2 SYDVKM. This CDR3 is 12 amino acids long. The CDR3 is CASSSNPRTQYF. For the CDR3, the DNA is TGTGCCAGCAGTTCTAACCCGAGAACGCAGTATTTT.

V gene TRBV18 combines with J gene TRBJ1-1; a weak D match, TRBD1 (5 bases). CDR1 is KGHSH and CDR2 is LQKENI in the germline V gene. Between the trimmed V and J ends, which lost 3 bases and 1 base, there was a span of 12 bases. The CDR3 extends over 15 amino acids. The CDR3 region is CASSPQIDRNTEAFF. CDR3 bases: TGTGCCAGCTCACCTCAGATAGACAGGAACACTGAAGCTTTCTTT.